A selection of T cell receptor beta chains follows, all from one sample in a study of identical twins. One entry per CDR3 protein results from TCRdb running MiXCR on the 5' RACE reads. The table records about 690,000 distinct CDR3 sequences, approximately 6% of them present only once. The sequenced sample consisted of naive T cells sorted from blood. The receptors here all came from a man aged 18 to 30 in good health. Each CDR3 is given with its conserved first and last residue. The D gene is left open where the match is weak. The size field is filled for only some rows; it gives once, few, many or a size class.

TRBJ2-2,TRBV2,.,.,CASDSVGPGELFF,TGTGCCAGCGATTCGGTCGGTCCCGGGGAGCTGTTTTTT
TRBJ2-1,TRBV27,.,many,CASSLLGAGTHNEQFF,TGTGCCAGCAGTTTACTTGGTGCGGGTACCCACAATGAGCAGTTCTTC
TRBJ2-7,TRBV20-1,.,few,CSARDLQERIYEQYF,TGCAGTGCTAGAGATCTGCAGGAACGAATCTACGAGCAGTACTTC
TRBJ2-3,TRBV5-1,.,.,CASGEGLSTDTQYF,TGCGCCAGCGGAGAAGGGCTATCCACAGATACGCAGTATTTT
TRBJ2-5,TRBV11-2,TRBD2,many,CASSLRTSGRAWKTQYF,TGTGCCAGCAGCCTGCGGACTAGCGGGAGGGCCTGGAAGACCCAGTACTTC
TRBJ1-2,TRBV27,.,many,CASSFGSNYGYTF,TGTGCCAGCAGTTTTGGCAGTAACTATGGCTACACCTTC
TRBJ2-3,TRBV5-1,.,.,CASSLSNPSTDTQYF,TGCGCCAGCAGCTTGTCAAATCCTAGCACAGATACGCAGTATTTT
TRBJ2-3,TRBV4-1,.,.,CASSHPGHHLKTSTDTQYF,TGCGCCAGCAGCCACCCGGGACACCACCTAAAAACTAGCACAGATACGCAGTATTTT
TRBJ2-2,TRBV25-1,TRBD1,few,CASRRGTGDTGELFF,TGTGCCAGCAGACGCGGGACAGGGGACACCGGGGAGCTGTTTTTT
TRBJ1-4,TRBV20-1,.,many,CSAHSIQGGGEKLFF,TGCAGTGCCCATAGCATACAGGGAGGTGGGGAAAAACTGTTTTTT
TRBJ1-5,TRBV20-1,TRBD1,few,CSASAAGTGFNQPQHF,TGCAGTGCTAGCGCCGCCGGGACAGGGTTCAATCAGCCCCAGCATTTT
TRBJ1-2,TRBV4-2,.,few,CASSQDPGRGTYGYTF,TGTGCCAGCAGCCAAGATCCGGGACGCGGGACTTATGGCTACACCTTC
TRBJ2-1,TRBV6-5,.,few,CASSYTGSSRDEQFF,TGTGCCAGCAGTTACACGGGATCAAGTCGTGATGAGCAGTTCTTC
TRBJ2-2,TRBV12-3/TRBV12-4,TRBD2,many,CASRRLAANTGELFF,TGTGCCAGCAGGAGACTAGCGGCGAACACCGGGGAGCTGTTTTTT
TRBJ2-7,TRBV7-2,.,many,CASSSRTSYEQYF,TGTGCCAGCAGCTCGCGGACCTCCTACGAGCAGTACTTC
TRBJ2-4,TRBV20-1,TRBD2,many,CSARRLAVSQNIQYF,TGCAGTGCTAGGAGACTAGCGGTTAGCCAAAACATTCAGTACTTC
TRBJ2-3,TRBV29-1,.,many,CSVLGRFADTQYF,TGCAGCGTCCTAGGGCGATTCGCAGATACGCAGTATTTT
TRBJ1-6,TRBV2,.,few,CASSEDHRKALHF,TGTGCCAGCAGTGAAGATCACAGGAAAGCCCTCCACTTT